This T cell receptor beta chain was captured in a study of immune evolution from preneoplasia to lung adenocarcinoma. Broader study findings: Normal lung had highest clonality; later lesions appeared denser, more diverse. From normal lung to invasive adenocarcinoma, top clone frequencies appeared to decrease.

This clone has a single count. Its antigen is not known. Between about 2013 and 2018, patients underwent resection in Japan or China. Two lung cancer pathologists independently confirmed each histologic diagnosis. The CDR3 extends over 14 amino acids. Looked up from germline, CDR1 is MNHNS and CDR2 is SASEGT. V gave up 7 bases and J gave up 3 bases; unmatched junction bases: 5. Sequencing was performed with immunoSEQ multiplex PCR; in TCRdb, only in-frame clones are kept and a portion is missing. The sample contains about 6,600 clones, 60% to 75% of which appear only once. The specimen sequenced was FFPE adjacent normal lung tissue. The TCR originated in a donor older than 65 with lung adenocarcinoma. V and J are TRBV6-1 and TRBJ1-4, with 7 bases aligning to TRBD1. In DNA, the CDR3 is TGTGCCAGCAACCCCGGGACAGCTAATGAAAAACTGTTTTTT. Encoded protein: CASNPGTANEKLFF.